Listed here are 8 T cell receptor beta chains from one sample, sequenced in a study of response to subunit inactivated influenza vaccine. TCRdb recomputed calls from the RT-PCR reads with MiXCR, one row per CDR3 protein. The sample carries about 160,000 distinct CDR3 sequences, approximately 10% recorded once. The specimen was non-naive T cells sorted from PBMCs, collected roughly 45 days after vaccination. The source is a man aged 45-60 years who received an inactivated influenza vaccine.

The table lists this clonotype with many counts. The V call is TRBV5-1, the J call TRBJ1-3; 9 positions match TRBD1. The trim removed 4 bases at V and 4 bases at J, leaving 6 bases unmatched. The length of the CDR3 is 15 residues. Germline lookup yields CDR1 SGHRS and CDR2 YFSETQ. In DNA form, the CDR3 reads TGCGCCAGCAGCCAAACCGGGACAGGGGGAAACACCATATATTTT. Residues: CASSQTGTGGNTIYF.

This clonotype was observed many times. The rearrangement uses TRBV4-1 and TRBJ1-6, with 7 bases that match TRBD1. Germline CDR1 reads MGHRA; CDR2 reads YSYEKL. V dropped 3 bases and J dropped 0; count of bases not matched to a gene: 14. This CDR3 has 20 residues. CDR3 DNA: TGCGCCAGCAGCCAGGACAAGACAGGGTTAAGGAGCTCCTATAATTCACCCCTCCACTTT. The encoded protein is CASSQDKTGLRSSYNSPLHF.

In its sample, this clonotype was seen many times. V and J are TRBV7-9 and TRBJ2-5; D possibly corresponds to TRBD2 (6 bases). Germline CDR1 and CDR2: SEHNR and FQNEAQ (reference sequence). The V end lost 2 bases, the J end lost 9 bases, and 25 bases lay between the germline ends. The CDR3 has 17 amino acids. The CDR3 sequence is CASSLRSWDSQDLSQYF. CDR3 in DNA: TGTGCCAGCAGCTTAAGGTCCTGGGACTCCCAAGATTTGTCCCAGTACTTC.

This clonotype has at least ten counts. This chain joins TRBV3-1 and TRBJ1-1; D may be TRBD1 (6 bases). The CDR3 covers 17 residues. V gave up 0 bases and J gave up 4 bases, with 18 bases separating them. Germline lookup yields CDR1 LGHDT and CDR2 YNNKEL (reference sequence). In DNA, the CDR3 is TGTGCCAGCAGCCAAGAAGGGACACCCAAGGGAAGCACTGAAGCTTTCTTT. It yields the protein CASSQEGTPKGSTEAFF.

The CDR3: CASSLTSSRGTDTQYF. CDR3 in DNA: TGCGCCAGCAGCCTTACTAGCTCTCGGGGTACAGATACGCAGTATTTT. The rearrangement links TRBV5-1 to TRBJ2-3; a possible D gene is TRBD2 (6 bases). CDR3 length: 16 residues. Germline CDR1 SGHRS, CDR2 YFSETQ. Between the trimmed V and J ends, which lost 4 bases and 3 bases, there was a span of 18 bases.

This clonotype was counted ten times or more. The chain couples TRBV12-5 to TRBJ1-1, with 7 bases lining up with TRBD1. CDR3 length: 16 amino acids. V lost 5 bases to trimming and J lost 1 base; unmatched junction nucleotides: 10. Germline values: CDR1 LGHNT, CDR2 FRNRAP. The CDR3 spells CASGNRRTGANTEAFF. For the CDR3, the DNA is TGTGCTAGTGGTAACCGCAGGACAGGAGCGAACACTGAAGCTTTCTTT.

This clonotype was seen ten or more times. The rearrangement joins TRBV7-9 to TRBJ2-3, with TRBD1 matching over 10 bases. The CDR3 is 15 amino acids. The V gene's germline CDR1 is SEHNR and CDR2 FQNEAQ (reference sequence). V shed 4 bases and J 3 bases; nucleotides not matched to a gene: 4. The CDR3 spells CASSSRQGATDTQYF. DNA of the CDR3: TGTGCCAGCAGCTCTAGACAGGGGGCAACAGATACGCAGTATTTT.

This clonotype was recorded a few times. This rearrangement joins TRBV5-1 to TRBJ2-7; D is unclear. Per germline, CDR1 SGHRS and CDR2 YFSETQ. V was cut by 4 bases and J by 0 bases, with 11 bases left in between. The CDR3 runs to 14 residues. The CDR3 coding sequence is TGCGCCAGCAGCCCCTACCCGATCTCCTACGAGCAGTACTTC. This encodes CASSPYPISYEQYF. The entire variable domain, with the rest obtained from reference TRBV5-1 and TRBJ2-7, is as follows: KAGVTQTPRYLIKTRGQQVTLSCSPISGHRSVSWYQQTPGQGLQFLFEYFSETQRNKGNFPGRFSGRQFSNSRSEMNVSTLELGDSALYLCASSPYPISYEQYFGPGTRLTVT.